This paragraph covers one TCR beta chain sequence. The clone's antigen remains unknown. One base away there is no much larger clone; base qualities are not given. Whole blood was collected in K2EDTA tubes by collaborating institutions according to the institutions' own protocols. For TCRbeta analysis, collaborators shipped samples in one of three forms: frozen whole blood, isolated PBMCs, or DNA extracted from either of those sample types. Trimming leaves V shorter by 7 bases and J shorter by 0 bases, with the junction holding 12 bases beyond the gene matches. Reading the germline V gene (reference sequence) gives CDR1 LNHDA and CDR2 SQIVND. The CDR3 contains 17 residues, cysteine and phenylalanine counted. Just the 51-base CDR3 DNA is kept, in frame starting at base 1. This sample was included in a study of blood T cell repertoires in COVID-19 (dated by TCRdb to 2020 to 2022). About the full investigation: Collaborator samples came from the United States, Italy and Spain and covered acute and convalescent phases of COVID-19. The repertoires were made available in a free public database intended to serve as a resource for research on the immune response to SARS-CoV-2. The prospective study material was composed of cDNA or gDNA derived from T cells, B-cell-depleted T cells, or PBMCs. The dataset comprised deeply sampled blood TCRbeta repertoires from subjects exposed to, actively infected with, or recovered from COVID-19. Nearly every sample came with metadata listing a de-identified subject ID, COVID-19 status, age in years and sex. Where available, HLA class I and class II types were obtained from metadata supplied by the sample provider rather than from assay-based typing. Samples were obtained from the ongoing ImmuneRACE study (first 160 participants) and from some 1,300 subjects provided by 6 global collaborators.

The immunoSEQ Assay, a bias-controlled multiplex PCR, was used to amplify TCRbeta CDR3 regions from genomic DNA. Per the original workflow: The number of nucleated cells in each sample was estimated from the amplification of reference gene primers within the assay. Sequence reads were collapsed and filtered to measure the absolute abundance of every unique TCRbeta CDR3 rearrangement. For each sample, productive Simpson clonality was calculated as the square root of Simpson's diversity index over productive rearrangements. Held by TCRdb, this immuneACCESS table contains in-frame sequences only and omits some clones. Under half of the omission traces to an unresolved V gene where checked; the cause of the rest is unknown. The DNA was the basis for D and trimming; V, J and clone size are from that table. Counted in this sample were over 50,000 clones; roughly 86% of them appeared once. Roughly 4% of the sample belongs to the ten largest clones.

Broader findings and caveats from the paper: The quantity of clinical and demographic metadata differed by source and by participant and was supplied without curation.

The sequence came from a man in his fifties with active COVID-19. The rearrangement joined TRBV19 to TRBJ2-3; TRBD2 agrees with 8 junctional bases. The sample consisted of peripheral blood. The CDR3 sequence is CASTKGLAGASTDTQYF. The DNA reads TGTGCCAGTACTAAAGGACTAGCTGGGGCTAGCACAGATACGCAGTATTTT.